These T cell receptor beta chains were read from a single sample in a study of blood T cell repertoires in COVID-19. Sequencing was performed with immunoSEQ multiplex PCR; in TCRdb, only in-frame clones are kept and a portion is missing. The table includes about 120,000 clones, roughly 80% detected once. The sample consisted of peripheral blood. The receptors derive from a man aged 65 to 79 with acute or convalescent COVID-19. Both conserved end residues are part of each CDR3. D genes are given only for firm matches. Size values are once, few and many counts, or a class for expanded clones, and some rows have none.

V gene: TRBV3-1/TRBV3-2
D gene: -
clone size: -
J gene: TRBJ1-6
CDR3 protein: CASSQAGMSSPLHF
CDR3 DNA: TGTGCCAGCAGCCAAGCGGGGATGAGCTCACCCCTCCACTTT

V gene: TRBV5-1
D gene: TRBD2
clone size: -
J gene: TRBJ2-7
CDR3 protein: CASSLGLGREGQYEQYF
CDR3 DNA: TGCGCCAGCAGCTTGGGCCTAGGGCGGGAGGGCCAGTACGAGCAGTACTTC

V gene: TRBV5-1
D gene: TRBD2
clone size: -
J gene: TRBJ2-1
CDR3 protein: CASTQTSGINNEQFF
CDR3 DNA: TGCGCCAGCACCCAGACTAGCGGCATTAACAATGAGCAGTTCTTC

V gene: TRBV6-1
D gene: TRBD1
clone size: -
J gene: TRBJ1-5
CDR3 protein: CASSDAGTGYNQPQHF
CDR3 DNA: TGTGCCAGCAGTGACGCCGGGACAGGGTACAATCAGCCCCAGCATTTT

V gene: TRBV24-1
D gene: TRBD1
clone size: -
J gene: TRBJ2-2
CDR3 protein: CATSTTGGSANTGELFF
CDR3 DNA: TGTGCCACCAGTACTACAGGGGGCTCCGCGAACACCGGGGAGCTGTTTTTT

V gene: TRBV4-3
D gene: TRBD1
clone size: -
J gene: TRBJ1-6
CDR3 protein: CASSQDVAGGLIWPLHF
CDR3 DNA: TGCGCCAGCAGCCAAGATGTCGCAGGGGGCCTAATTTGGCCCCTCCACTTT

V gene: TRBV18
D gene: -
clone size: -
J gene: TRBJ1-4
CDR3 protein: CASSKGLGPWGEKLFF
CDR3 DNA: TGTGCCAGCTCAAAGGGACTCGGCCCCTGGGGTGAAAAACTGTTTTTT

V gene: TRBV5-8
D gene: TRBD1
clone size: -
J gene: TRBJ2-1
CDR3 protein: CASSLWGTGYNEQFF
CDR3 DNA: TGTGCCAGCAGCTTGTGGGGGACAGGGTACAATGAGCAGTTCTTC

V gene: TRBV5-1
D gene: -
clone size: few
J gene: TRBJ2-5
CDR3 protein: CASSLAKEEIKSATQYF
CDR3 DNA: TGCGCCAGCAGCTTGGCAAAGGAGGAGATTAAGAGCGCGACCCAGTACTTC

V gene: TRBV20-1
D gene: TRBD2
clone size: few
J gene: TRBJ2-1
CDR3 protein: CSASRASGGVEQFF
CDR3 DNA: TGCAGTGCTAGTAGGGCTAGCGGGGGCGTTGAGCAGTTCTTC

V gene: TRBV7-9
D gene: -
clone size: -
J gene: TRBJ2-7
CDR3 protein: CASSLVGHAYEQYF
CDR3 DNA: TGTGCCAGCAGCTTAGTGGGACATGCCTACGAGCAGTACTTC

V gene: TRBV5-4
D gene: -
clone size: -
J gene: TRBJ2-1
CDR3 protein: CASSLSADSYNEQFF
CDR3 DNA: TGTGCCAGCAGCCTTAGCGCGGACTCCTACAATGAGCAGTTCTTC

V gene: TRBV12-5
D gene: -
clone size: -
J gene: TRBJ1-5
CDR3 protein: CASGLAGNQPQHF
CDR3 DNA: TGTGCTAGTGGTTTGGCAGGCAATCAGCCCCAGCATTTT

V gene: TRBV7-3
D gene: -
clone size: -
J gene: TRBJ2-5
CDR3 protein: CASSLRGLSETQYF
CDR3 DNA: TGTGCCAGCAGCTTAAGGGGACTTTCAGAGACCCAGTACTTC

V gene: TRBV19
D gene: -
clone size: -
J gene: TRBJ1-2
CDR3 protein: CASKEGRDYGYTF
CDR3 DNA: TGTGCCAGTAAGGAGGGGCGTGACTATGGCTACACCTTC

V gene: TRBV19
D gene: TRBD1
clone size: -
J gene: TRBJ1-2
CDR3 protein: CASSIAGQGKGYGYTF
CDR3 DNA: TGTGCCAGTAGTATAGCCGGACAGGGAAAGGGCTATGGCTACACCTTC

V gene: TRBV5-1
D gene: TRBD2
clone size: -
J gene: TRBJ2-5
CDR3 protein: CASSLDAPGGQYF
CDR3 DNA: TGCGCCAGCAGCTTGGACGCGCCGGGGGGCCAGTACTTC

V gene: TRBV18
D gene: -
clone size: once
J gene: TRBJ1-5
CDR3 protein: CASSPPNGLSNQPQHF
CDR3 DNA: TGTGCCAGCTCACCACCGAATGGACTTAGCAATCAGCCCCAGCATTTT

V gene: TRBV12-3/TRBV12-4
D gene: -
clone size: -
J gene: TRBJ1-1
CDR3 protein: CASSLSEGTSAFF
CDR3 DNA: TGTGCCAGCAGTTTAAGTGAGGGAACCTCGGCTTTCTTT

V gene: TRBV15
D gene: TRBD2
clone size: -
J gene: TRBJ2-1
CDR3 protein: CATNVAGGNEQFF
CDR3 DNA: TGTGCCACCAACGTAGCGGGAGGCAATGAGCAGTTCTTC

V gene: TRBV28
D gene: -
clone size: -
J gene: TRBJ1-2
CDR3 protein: CASSPGSDYGYTF
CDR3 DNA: TGTGCCAGCAGTCCGGGATCGGACTATGGCTACACCTTC

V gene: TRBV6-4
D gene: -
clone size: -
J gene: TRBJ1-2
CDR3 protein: CASSDAGYGYTF
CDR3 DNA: TGTGCCAGCAGTGACGCGGGTTATGGCTACACCTTC

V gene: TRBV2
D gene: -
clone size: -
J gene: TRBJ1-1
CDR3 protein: CASTSVWRDTEAFF
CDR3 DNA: TGTGCCAGCACCTCCGTCTGGAGGGACACTGAAGCTTTCTTT

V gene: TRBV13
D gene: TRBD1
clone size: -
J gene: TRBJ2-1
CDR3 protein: CASSAGQGTYNEQFF
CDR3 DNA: TGTGCCAGCAGCGCTGGACAGGGGACCTACAATGAGCAGTTCTTC

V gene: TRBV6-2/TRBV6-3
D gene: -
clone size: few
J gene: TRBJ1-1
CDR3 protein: CASSQAQRRTEAFF
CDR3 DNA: TGTGCCAGCAGCCAAGCCCAGAGGAGGACTGAAGCTTTCTTT

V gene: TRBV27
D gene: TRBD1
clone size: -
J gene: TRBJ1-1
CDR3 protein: CASSYRGLNTEAFF
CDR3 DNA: TGTGCCAGCAGCTACAGGGGGCTGAACACTGAAGCTTTCTTT

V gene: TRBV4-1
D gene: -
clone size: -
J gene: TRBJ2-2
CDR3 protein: CASSPGTIPGELFF
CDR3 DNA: TGCGCCAGCAGCCCCGGGACAATCCCCGGGGAGCTGTTTTTT

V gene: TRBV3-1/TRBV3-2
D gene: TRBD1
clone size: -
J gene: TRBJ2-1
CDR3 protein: CASSHSQGRNEQFF
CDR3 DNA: TGTGCCAGCAGCCATTCACAGGGGCGCAATGAGCAGTTCTTC

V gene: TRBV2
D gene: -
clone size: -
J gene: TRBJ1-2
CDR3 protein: CASSAGLTGTNGYTF
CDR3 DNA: TGTGCCAGCAGTGCGGGCCTAACAGGAACGAATGGCTACACCTTC

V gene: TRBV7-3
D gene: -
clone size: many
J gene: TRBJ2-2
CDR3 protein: CAAQEENTGELFF
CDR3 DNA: TGTGCAGCGCAGGAGGAGAACACCGGGGAGCTGTTTTTT

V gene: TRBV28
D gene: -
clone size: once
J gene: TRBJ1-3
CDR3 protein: CASSPGQTTSGNTIYF
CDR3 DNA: TGTGCCAGCAGTCCCGGACAGACCACGTCTGGAAACACCATATATTTT

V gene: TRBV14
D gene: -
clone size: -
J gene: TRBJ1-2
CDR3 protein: CASSQDLVTYYGYTF
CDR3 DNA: TGTGCCAGCAGCCAAGATTTAGTCACGTACTATGGCTACACCTTC

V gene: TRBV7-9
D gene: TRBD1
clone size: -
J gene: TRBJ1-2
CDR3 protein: CASSHSGTGNGYTF
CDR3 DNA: TGTGCCAGCAGCCACTCGGGGACAGGGAATGGCTACACCTTC

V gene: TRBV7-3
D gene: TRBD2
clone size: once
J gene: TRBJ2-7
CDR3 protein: CATALAGGGYEQYF
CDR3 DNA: TGTGCCACAGCTTTGGCGGGAGGGGGTTACGAGCAGTACTTC

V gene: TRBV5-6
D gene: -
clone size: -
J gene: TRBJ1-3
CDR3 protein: CASSSLGSRTATGNTIYF
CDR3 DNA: TGTGCCAGCAGCTCCTTGGGGAGTAGAACTGCCACTGGAAACACCATATATTTT

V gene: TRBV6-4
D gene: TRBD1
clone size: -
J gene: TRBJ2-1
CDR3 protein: CASSAPLGQEEQFF
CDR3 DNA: TGTGCCAGCAGTGCTCCTTTGGGACAGGAAGAGCAGTTCTTC

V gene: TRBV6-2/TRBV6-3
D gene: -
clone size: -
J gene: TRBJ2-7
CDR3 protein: CASSWRDSSYEQYF
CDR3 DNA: TGTGCCAGCAGTTGGCGGGACAGCTCCTACGAGCAGTACTTC

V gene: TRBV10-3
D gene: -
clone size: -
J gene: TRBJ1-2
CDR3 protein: CAISDPGRGYGYTF
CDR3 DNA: TGTGCCATCAGTGATCCTGGCAGGGGCTATGGCTACACCTTC

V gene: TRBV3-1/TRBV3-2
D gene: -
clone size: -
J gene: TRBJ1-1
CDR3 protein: CASSQGPYPNTEAFF
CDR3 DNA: TGTGCCAGCAGCCAAGGTCCCTACCCCAACACTGAAGCTTTCTTT

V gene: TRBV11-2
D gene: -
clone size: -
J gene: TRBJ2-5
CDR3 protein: CASSRRQAPLETQYF
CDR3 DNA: TGTGCCAGCAGCCGCCGACAGGCCCCCCTGGAGACCCAGTACTTC

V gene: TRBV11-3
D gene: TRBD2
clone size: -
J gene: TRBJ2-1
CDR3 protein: CASSLGTSLHNEQFF
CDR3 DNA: TGTGCCAGCAGCTTAGGGACTAGCCTTCACAATGAGCAGTTCTTC

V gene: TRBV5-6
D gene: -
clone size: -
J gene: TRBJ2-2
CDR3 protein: CASSLQGQGYTGELFF
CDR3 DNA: TGTGCCAGCAGCTTGCAGGGGCAGGGCTACACCGGGGAGCTGTTTTTT

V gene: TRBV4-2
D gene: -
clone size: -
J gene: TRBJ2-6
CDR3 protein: CASSQETAYSSGANVLTF
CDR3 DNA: TGTGCCAGCAGCCAAGAAACAGCCTACTCTTCTGGGGCCAACGTCCTGACTTTC

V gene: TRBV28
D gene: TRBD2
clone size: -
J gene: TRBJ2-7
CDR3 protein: CASSLESLAEKIFYEQYF
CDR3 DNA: TGTGCCAGCAGTTTAGAGAGTCTAGCGGAGAAAATTTTCTACGAGCAGTACTTC

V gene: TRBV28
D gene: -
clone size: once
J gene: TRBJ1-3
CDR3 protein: CASSPSGSGNTIYF
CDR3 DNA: TGTGCCAGCAGCCCTTCGGGTTCTGGAAACACCATATATTTT

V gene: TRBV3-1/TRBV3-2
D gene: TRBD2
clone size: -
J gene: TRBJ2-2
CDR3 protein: CASSDPSGRAPGELFF
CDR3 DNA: TGTGCCAGCAGCGACCCTAGCGGGAGGGCCCCCGGGGAGCTGTTTTTT

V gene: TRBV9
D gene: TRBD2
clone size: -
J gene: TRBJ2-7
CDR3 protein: CASSRGGGTSPYEQYF
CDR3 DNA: TGTGCCAGCAGCCGGGGGGGTGGGACCAGCCCCTACGAGCAGTACTTC

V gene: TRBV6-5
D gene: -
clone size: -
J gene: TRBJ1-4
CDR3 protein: CATYEPSNEKLFF
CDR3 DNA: TGTGCCACTTACGAGCCAAGTAATGAAAAACTGTTTTTT